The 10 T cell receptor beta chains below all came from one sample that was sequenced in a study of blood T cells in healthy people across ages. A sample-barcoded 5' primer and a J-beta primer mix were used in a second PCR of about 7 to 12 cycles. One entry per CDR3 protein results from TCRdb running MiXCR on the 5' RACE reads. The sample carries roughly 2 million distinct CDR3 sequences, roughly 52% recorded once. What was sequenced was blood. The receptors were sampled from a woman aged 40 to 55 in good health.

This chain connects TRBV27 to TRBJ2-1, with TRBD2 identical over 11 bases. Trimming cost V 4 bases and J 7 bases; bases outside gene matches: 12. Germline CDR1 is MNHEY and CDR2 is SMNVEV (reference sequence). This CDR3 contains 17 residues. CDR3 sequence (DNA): TGTGCCAGCAGTTCCCAATTTTCTAGCGGGGGGCGGAATGAGCAGTTCTTC. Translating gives CASSSQFSSGGRNEQFF.

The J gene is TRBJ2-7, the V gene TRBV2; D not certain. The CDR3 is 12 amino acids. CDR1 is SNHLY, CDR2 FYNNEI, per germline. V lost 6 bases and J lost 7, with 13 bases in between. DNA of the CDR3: TGTGCCAGCAGGGAGACCTATTGGGAGCAGTACTTC. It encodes CASRETYWEQYF.

The chain's CDR3 is CASSQEIDTTSGQFF. DNA for the CDR3: TGTGCCAGCAGCCAAGAAATCGATACCACCTCGGGGCAGTTCTTC. This chain uses TRBV3-1 with TRBJ2-1, with D unresolved. V lost 0 bases to trimming and J lost 12 bases, with 18 bases between them. The CDR3 contains 15 residues. From germline, CDR1 is LGHDT and CDR2 YNNKEL (reference sequence).

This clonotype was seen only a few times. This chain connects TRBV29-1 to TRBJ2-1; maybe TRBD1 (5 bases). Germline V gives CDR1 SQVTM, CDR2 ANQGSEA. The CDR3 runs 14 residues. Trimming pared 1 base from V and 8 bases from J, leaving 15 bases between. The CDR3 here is CSVEVPPGLDEQFF. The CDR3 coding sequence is TGCAGCGTTGAAGTCCCCCCAGGGCTTGATGAGCAGTTCTTC.

The CDR3 nucleotides are TGTGCCAGCATCTGGCCCTTCGAGCGGGGAGGGAAAAATGAGCAGTTCTTC. Translating gives CASIWPFERGGKNEQFF. This chain links TRBV28 with TRBJ2-1; 7 nucleotides align to TRBD2. The length of the CDR3 is 17 residues. Germline CDR1 reads MDHEN; CDR2 reads SYDVKM. V gave up 7 bases and J gave up 7 bases; unmatched junction bases: 19.

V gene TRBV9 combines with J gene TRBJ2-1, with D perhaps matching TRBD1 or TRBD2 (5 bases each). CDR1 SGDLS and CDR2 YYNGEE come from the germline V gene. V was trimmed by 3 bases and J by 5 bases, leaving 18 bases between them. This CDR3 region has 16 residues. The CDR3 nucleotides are TGTGCCAGCAGCGCGAGACAACGGGGCAGGGACAATGAGCAGTTCTTC. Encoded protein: CASSARQRGRDNEQFF.

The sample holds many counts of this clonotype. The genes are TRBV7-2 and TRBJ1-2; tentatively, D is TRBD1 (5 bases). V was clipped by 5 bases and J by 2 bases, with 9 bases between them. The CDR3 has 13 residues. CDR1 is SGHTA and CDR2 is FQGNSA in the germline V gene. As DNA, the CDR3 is TGTGCCAGCAGCCCACAGGAGAACTATGGCTACACCTTC. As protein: CASSPQENYGYTF.

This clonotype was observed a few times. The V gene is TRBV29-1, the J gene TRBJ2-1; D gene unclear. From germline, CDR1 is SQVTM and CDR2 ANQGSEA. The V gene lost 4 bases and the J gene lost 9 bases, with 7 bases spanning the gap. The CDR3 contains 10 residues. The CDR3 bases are TGCAGCGTTGTGGTGGTTGAGCAGTTCTTC. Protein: CSVVVVEQFF.

The CDR3 bases are TGCAGTGCCCAACCAGTTTCGGGACTGGGAGAGCAGTACTTC. Its protein is CSAQPVSGLGEQYF. This chain connects TRBV20-1 to TRBJ2-7, with a possible D match to TRBD2 (6 bases). Trimming pared 6 bases from V and 7 bases from J, leaving 22 bases between. Germline CDR1 reads DFQATT; CDR2 reads SNEGSKA (reference sequence). The CDR3 runs 14 residues.

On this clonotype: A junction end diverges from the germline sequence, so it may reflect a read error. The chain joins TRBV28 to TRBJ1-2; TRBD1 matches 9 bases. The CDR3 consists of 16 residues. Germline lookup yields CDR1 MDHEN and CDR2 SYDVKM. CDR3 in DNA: TGTGCCGGCAGGGATCCGGGACAGGGATTTAACTATGGCTACACCTTC. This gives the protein CAGRDPGQGFNYGYTF.